This T cell receptor beta chain was found in a study of T cells in Graves' hyperthyroidism and ophthalmopathy. In the study overall: Prior to any treatment, at the point of initial diagnosis, peripheral blood was collected. Study results and caveats: Ophthalmopathy was predicted by the model a median of approximately 6.6 months ahead of onset. Most thyroid clonotypes that were expanded above 0.001 also turned up in blood.

Predating any ophthalmopathy symptoms, the blood sample was taken at first hyperthyroidism diagnosis. The CDR3 totals 15 residues. V shed 5 bases and J shed 4 bases, with 16 bases lying between them. Germline CDR1 LNHDA, CDR2 SQIVND (reference sequence). Remarks on this clonotype: The target antigen is unknown.

It was RNA transcripts that yielded the amplified TCR beta CDR3 regions. A first-round RT-PCR of the TCR CDR3 used the HTBI primer set. TCRdb called the multiplex PCR reads again in MiXCR, with one record for every CDR3 protein. The sample lists about 270,000 distinct CDR3 sequences; around 15% were seen once. Sequences were obtained from blood. The sequence was collected from a woman aged 45-60 years with Graves' hyperthyroidism that later progressed to Graves' ophthalmopathy. The V and J genes are TRBV19 and TRBJ2-3, with D uncertain. CDR3 amino acids: CASSLLMYGPDTQYF. CDR3 nucleotides: TGTGCCAGTAGTCTGTTGATGTACGGGCCAGATACGCAGTATTTT.